Listed below are T cell receptor beta chains from one sample, sequenced in a study of memory CD4+ T cells and cytomegalovirus serostatus. The repertoire was sequenced with immunoSEQ multiplex PCR; TCRdb's copy has only in-frame clones and lacks some. The table lists almost 55,000 clones, 70% to 80% of them singletons. Sequenced input: memory CD4+ T cells from blood. The receptors stem from an adult in good health and CMV-seronegative. CDR3s include the opening cysteine and the closing phenylalanine or tryptophan. The order of the fields is J gene, D gene, V gene, clone size, CDR3 protein, CDR3 DNA. A D gene is named only where the DNA matches it firmly. Clone size is stated in some rows and not others, as once, few, many or a class when expanded.

TRBJ2-1 TRBD2 TRBV7-9 NA CASSFASGGKNEQFF TGTGCCAGCAGCTTTGCTAGCGGGGGGAAAAATGAGCAGTTCTTC
TRBJ1-1 TRBD1 TRBV5-1 NA CASSAGWGQGARMNTEAFF TGCGCCAGCAGCGCGGGGTGGGGACAGGGGGCGCGAATGAACACTGAAGCTTTCTTT
TRBJ1-1 TRBD1 TRBV2 NA CASRGTGGETEAFF TGTGCCAGCAGGGGAACAGGGGGGGAAACTGAAGCTTTCTTT
TRBJ2-1 TRBD1 TRBV29-1 NA CSARTGGGSNNEQFF TGCAGCGCCAGGACAGGGGGCGGATCTAACAATGAGCAGTTCTTC
TRBJ1-1 NA TRBV6-6 NA CASSYMRTEAFF TGTGCCAGCAGTTACATGAGGACTGAAGCTTTCTTT
TRBJ1-2 TRBD1 TRBV28 NA CASSRTGGVYGYTF TGTGCCAGCAGTCGGACAGGGGGTGTTTATGGCTACACCTTC
TRBJ2-1 NA TRBV11-3 NA CASSLDSIGNEQFF TGTGCCAGCAGCTTAGACTCGATAGGCAATGAGCAGTTCTTC
TRBJ1-5 TRBD1 TRBV7-8 NA CASSQQTGVSNQPQHF TGTGCCAGCAGCCAACAAACAGGGGTGAGCAATCAGCCCCAGCATTTT
TRBJ2-1 TRBD2 TRBV30 NA CAKELAGVPYNEQFF TGTGCCAAGGAACTAGCGGGAGTACCCTACAATGAGCAGTTCTTC
TRBJ2-1 NA TRBV5-1 NA CASSLGPPSEQFF TGCGCCAGCAGCTTGGGGCCTCCGTCGGAGCAGTTCTTC
TRBJ1-6 NA TRBV6-1 NA CASVPDGHYNSPLHF TGTGCCAGCGTGCCCGACGGCCATTATAATTCACCCCTCCACTTT
TRBJ2-1 TRBD2 TRBV29-1 NA CSAVAGRYNEQFF TGCAGCGCCGTAGCGGGTCGATACAATGAGCAGTTCTTC
TRBJ2-1 NA TRBV5-1 NA CASSFGGSSYNEQFF TGCGCCAGCAGCTTCGGAGGGAGCTCCTACAATGAGCAGTTCTTC
TRBJ1-2 TRBD1 TRBV4-2 NA CASSHPLTTGNYGYTF TGTGCCAGCAGCCACCCCCTAACGACAGGGAACTATGGCTACACCTTC
TRBJ1-4 TRBD1 TRBV18 NA CASSYRGNEKLFF TGTGCCAGCTCATACAGGGGTAATGAAAAACTGTTTTTT
TRBJ2-7 NA TRBV7-2 NA CASSSGPNEQYF TGTGCCAGCAGCTCGGGACCAAACGAGCAGTACTTC
TRBJ2-5 NA TRBV10-3 NA CAISESPRETQYF TGTGCCATCAGTGAGTCCCCCCGGGAGACCCAGTACTTC
TRBJ2-1 NA TRBV11-3 NA CASSLRSSSYNEQFF TGTGCCAGCAGCTTGCGATCGAGCTCCTACAATGAGCAGTTCTTC
TRBJ1-2 TRBD1 TRBV6-5 NA CASSYSGQANYGYTF TGTGCCAGCAGTTACTCGGGACAGGCCAACTATGGCTACACCTTC
TRBJ1-1 NA TRBV7-6 once CASSKGLNTEAFF TGTGCCAGCAGCAAAGGTCTGAACACTGAAGCTTTCTTT
TRBJ2-3 NA TRBV14 NA CASSRDWGGTDTQYF TGTGCCAGCAGCCGGGACTGGGGGGGCACAGATACGCAGTATTTT
TRBJ1-5 NA TRBV19 few CASTSERIQPQHF TGTGCCAGTACGTCGGAGCGAATTCAGCCCCAGCATTTT
TRBJ1-3 NA TRBV7-8 NA CASSLLQGLENTIYF TGTGCCAGCAGCTTGCTACAGGGCCTGGAAAACACCATATATTTT
TRBJ1-5 NA TRBV27 once CASSSGSNQPQHF TGTGCCAGCAGTTCGGGTAGCAATCAGCCCCAGCATTTT
TRBJ2-5 TRBD2 TRBV28 NA CANGLAGEETQYF TGTGCCAACGGACTAGCGGGGGAAGAGACCCAGTACTTC
TRBJ2-3 NA TRBV7-9 NA CASSLIASEIKADTQYF TGTGCCAGCAGCTTAATCGCTAGCGAGATCAAGGCAGATACGCAGTATTTT
TRBJ1-2 NA TRBV2 once CASTYRVNYGYTF TGTGCCAGCACATACAGAGTTAACTATGGCTACACCTTC
TRBJ2-2 NA TRBV11-2 NA CASSHRQANTGELFF TGTGCCAGCAGCCACAGACAGGCTAACACCGGGGAGCTGTTTTTT
TRBJ2-2 NA TRBV19 NA CASSTQGATGELFF TGTGCCAGTAGTACCCAGGGAGCGACCGGGGAGCTGTTTTTT